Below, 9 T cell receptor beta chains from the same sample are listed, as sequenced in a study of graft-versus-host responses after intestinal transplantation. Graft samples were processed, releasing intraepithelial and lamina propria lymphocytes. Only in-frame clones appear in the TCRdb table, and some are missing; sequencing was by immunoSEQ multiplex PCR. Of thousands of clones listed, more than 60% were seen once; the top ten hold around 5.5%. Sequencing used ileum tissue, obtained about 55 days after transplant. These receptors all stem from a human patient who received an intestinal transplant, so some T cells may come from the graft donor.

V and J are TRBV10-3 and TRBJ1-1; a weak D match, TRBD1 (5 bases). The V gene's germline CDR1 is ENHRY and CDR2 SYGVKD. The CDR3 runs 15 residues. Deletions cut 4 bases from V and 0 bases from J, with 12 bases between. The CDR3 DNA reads TGTGCCATCAGTGGGCAGGGCATAGTGAACACTGAAGCTTTCTTT. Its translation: CAISGQGIVNTEAFF.

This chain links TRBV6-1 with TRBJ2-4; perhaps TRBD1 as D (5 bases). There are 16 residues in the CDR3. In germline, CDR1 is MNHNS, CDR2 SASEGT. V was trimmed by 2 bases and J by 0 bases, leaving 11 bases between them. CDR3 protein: CASSENRFLAKNIQYF. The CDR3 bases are TGTGCCAGCAGTGAAAACAGGTTTTTAGCCAAAAACATTCAGTACTTC.

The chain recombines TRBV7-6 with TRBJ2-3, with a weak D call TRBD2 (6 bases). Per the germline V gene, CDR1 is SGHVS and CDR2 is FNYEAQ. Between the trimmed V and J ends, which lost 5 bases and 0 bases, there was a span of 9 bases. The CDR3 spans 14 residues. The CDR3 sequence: CASSPGTSTDTQYF. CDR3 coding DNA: TGTGCCAGCAGCCCCGGGACTAGCACAGATACGCAGTATTTT.

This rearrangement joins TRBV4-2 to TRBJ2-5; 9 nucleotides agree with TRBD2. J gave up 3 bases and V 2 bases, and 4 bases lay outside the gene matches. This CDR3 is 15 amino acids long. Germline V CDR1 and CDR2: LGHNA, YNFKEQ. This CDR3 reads CASSQRLADKETQYF. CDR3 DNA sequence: TGTGCCAGCAGCCAAAGACTAGCGGATAAAGAGACCCAGTACTTC.

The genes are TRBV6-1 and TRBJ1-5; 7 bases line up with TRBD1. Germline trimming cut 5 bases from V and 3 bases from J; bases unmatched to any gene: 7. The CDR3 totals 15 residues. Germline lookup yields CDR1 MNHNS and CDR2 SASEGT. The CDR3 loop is CASSPGTVSNQPQHF. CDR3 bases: TGTGCCAGCAGTCCCGGGACAGTCTCCAATCAGCCCCAGCATTTT.

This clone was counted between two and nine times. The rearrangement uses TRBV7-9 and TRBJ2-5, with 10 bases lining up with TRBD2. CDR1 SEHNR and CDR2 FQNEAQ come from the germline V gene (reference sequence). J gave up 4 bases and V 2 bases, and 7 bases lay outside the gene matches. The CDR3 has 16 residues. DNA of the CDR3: TGTGCCAGCAGCTTAAGCCTAGCGGGGGAAAGAGAGACCCAGTACTTC. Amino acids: CASSLSLAGERETQYF. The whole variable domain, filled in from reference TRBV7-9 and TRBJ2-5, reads DTGVSQNPRHKITKRGQNVTFRCDPISEHNRLYWYRQTLGQGPEFLTYFQNEAQLEKSRLLSDRFSAERPKGSFSTLEIQRTEQGDSAMYLCASSLSLAGERETQYFGPGTRLLVL.

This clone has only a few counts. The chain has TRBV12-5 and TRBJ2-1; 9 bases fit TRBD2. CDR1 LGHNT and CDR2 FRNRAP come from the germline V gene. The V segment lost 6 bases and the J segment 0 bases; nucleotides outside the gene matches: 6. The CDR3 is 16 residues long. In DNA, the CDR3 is TGTGCTAGTGGCTCAGGAGCGGGGGGCTCCTACAATGAGCAGTTCTTC. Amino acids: CASGSGAGGSYNEQFF.

DNA for the CDR3: TGTGCCAGCAGTCCCCCGGGACAGGGGGCCGGCTTCACAGATACGCAGTATTTT. Translating it yields CASSPPGQGAGFTDTQYF. J is TRBJ2-3 and V is TRBV6-8, with 12 bases fitting TRBD1. V shed 5 bases, J shed 2 bases, and the junction held 11 bases outside the gene matches. Per the germline V gene, CDR1 is MNHGY and CDR2 is SAAAGT. CDR3 length: 18 amino acids.

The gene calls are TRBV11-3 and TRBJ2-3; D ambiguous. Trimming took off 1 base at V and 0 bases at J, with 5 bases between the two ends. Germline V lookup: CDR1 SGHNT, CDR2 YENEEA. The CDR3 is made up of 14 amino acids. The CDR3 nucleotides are TGTGCCAGCAGCTTAGCAGGCAGCACAGATACGCAGTATTTT. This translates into CASSLAGSTDTQYF.